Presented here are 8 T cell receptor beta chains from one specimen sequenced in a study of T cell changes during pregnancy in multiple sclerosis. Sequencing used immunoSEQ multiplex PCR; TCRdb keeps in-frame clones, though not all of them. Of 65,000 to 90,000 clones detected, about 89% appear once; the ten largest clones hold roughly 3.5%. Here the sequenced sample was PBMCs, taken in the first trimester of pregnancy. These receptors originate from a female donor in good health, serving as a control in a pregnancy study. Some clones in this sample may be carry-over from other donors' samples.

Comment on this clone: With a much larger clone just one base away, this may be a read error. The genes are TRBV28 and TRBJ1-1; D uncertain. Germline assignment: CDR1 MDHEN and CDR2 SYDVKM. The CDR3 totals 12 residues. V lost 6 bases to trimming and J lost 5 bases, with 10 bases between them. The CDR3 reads CASSLTGTEAFF. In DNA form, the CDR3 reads TGTGCCAGCAGCCTTACGGGAACTGAAGCTTTCTTT.

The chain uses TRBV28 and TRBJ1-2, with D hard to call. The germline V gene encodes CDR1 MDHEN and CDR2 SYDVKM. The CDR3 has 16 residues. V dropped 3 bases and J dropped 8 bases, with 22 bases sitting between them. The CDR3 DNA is TGTGCCAGCAGTTTTCCCGAAGGCGAGGAGGAGGCAGGCTACACCTTC. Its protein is CASSFPEGEEEAGYTF.

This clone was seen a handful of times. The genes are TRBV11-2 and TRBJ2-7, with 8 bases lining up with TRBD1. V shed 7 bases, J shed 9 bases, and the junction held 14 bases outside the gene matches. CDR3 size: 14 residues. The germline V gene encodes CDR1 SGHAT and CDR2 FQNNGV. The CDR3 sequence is CASTEQGGAAGQYF. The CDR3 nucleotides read TGTGCCAGCACCGAACAGGGGGGAGCTGCGGGGCAGTACTTC.

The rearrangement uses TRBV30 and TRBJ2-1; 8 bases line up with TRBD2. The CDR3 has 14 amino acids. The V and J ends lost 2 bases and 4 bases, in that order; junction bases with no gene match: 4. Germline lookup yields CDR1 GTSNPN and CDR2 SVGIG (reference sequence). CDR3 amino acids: CAWSKLAAYNEQFF. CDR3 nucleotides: TGTGCCTGGAGTAAACTAGCGGCTTACAATGAGCAGTTCTTC.

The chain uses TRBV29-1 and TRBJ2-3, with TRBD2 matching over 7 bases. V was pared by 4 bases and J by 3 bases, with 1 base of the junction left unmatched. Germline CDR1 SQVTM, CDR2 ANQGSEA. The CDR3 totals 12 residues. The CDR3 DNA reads TGCAGCGTTGGGGAGGGGACAGATACGCAGTATTTT. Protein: CSVGEGTDTQYF.

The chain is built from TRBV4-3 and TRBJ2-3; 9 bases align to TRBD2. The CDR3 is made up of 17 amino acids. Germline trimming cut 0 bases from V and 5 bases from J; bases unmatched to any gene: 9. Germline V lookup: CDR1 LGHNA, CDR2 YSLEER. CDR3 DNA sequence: TGCGCCAGCAGCCAAGACTGGACTAGCGCCGGGAAAGATACGCAGTATTTT. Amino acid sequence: CASSQDWTSAGKDTQYF.

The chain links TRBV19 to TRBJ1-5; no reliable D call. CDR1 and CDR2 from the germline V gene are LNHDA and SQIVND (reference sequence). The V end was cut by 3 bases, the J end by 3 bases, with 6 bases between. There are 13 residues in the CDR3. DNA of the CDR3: TGTGCCAGTAGTATGAGAGACAATCAGCCCCAGCATTTT. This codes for CASSMRDNQPQHF.

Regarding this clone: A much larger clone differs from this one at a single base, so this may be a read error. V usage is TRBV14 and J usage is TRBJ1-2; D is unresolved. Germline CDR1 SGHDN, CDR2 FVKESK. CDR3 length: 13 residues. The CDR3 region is CASSQADSYGNTF. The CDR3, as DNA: TGTGCCAGCAGCCAAGCAGACTCCTATGGCAACACCTTC. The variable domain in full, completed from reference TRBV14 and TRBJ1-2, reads EAGVTQFPSHSVIEKGQTVTLRCDPISGHDNLYWYRRVMGKEIKFLLHFVKESKQDESGMPNNRFLAERTGGTYSTLKVQPAELEDSGVYFCASSQADSYGNTFGSGTRLTVV.